The T cell receptor (beta chain) under discussion was sequenced for a study of cytomegalovirus exposure and HLA in healthy donors. Worth noting for this clone: The antigen remains unidentified.

The CDR3 runs 17 residues. Germline loops: CDR1 LNHNV, CDR2 YYDKDF (reference sequence). V was cut by 1 base and J by 3 bases, with 19 bases left in between. Whole-study findings and limits: In a later analysis, first-cohort TCR clusters were found to tend to co-occur in the 90 to 150 validation repertoires.

Assay: immunoSEQ multiplex PCR; the TCRdb copy retains only in-frame clones and omits some. The sample includes about 160,000 clones, 70% to 90% of them seen just once. The V and J genes are TRBV15 and TRBJ2-7; TRBD1 or TRBD2 may be the D gene (6 bases each). The source of this sequence is a woman in her twenties or thirties in good health and CMV-seronegative. The specimen was PBMCs. The CDR3 here is CATSRAQQGRRDYEQYF. Here the CDR3 DNA reads TGTGCCACCAGCAGAGCCCAACAGGGTAGGCGGGACTACGAGCAGTACTTC.